Presented here are 18 T cell receptor beta chains from one specimen sequenced in a study of blood T cell repertoires in COVID-19 (dated by TCRdb to 2020 to 2021). Library prep was done by the immunoSEQ multiplex PCR assay. TCRdb provides this immuneACCESS table in a form limited to in-frame rearrangements. Some clones are lacking; in checked studies, under half of them reflect an unresolved V gene, and why the rest are absent is not known. This sample gives around 150,000 clones in total; roughly 83% of them show up just once. The ten largest clones take up roughly 9% of the sample. Specimen: peripheral blood. The source of these receptors is a woman older than 75 with active or convalescent COVID-19.

The chain recombines TRBV7-2 with TRBJ1-1; D not certain. Between the trimmed V and J ends, which lost 4 bases and 3 bases, there was a span of 9 bases. CDR1 and CDR2 from the germline V gene are SGHTA and FQGNSA. The CDR3 contains 13 residues. The CDR3 loop reads CASSWRVDTEAFF. The CDR3 DNA sequence: TGTGCCAGCAGCTGGCGGGTCGACACTGAAGCTTTCTTT.

V is TRBV5-5 and J is TRBJ1-1, with D unclear. This CDR3 spans 16 amino acids. CDR1 and CDR2 from the germline V gene are SGHKS and YYEKEE (reference sequence). Trimming took 4 bases from V and 0 from J, leaving 16 bases between them. Here the CDR3 DNA reads TGTGCCAGCAGCGCTACCTCGAGGGTTATGAACACTGAAGCTTTCTTT. Amino acid sequence: CASSATSRVMNTEAFF.

This rearrangement joins TRBV6-5 to TRBJ1-3, with TRBD1 as a possible D gene (6 bases). CDR1 and CDR2 from the germline V gene are MNHEY and SVGAGI. The ends were cut back, 5 bases at V and 4 bases at J, with 9 bases in the middle. The CDR3 spans 13 residues. CDR3 coding DNA: TGTGCCAGCAGTCCCAGGGGCGGAAACACCATATATTTT. This gives the protein CASSPRGGNTIYF.

This sequence joins TRBV5-1 and TRBJ2-5, with a tentative D call TRBD1 (6 bases). The CDR3 is 19 residues long. V was pared by 3 bases and J by 5 bases, with 29 bases between. Germline assignment: CDR1 SGHRS and CDR2 YFSETQ. CDR3 nucleotide sequence: TGCGCCAGCAGCTCCCCCCGGGGCAATCTCTCACAGGGTGGGGAGACCCAGTACTTC. Amino acid sequence: CASSSPRGNLSQGGETQYF. Looking up the rest from reference TRBV5-1 and TRBJ2-5 gives the full variable domain: KAGVTQTPRYLIKTRGQQVTLSCSPISGHRSVSWYQQTPGQGLQFLFEYFSETQRNKGNFPGRFSGRQFSNSRSEMNVSTLELGDSALYLCASSSPRGNLSQGGETQYFGPGTRLLVL.

J is TRBJ1-6 and V is TRBV2; 9 bases are shared with TRBD1. The CDR3 has 18 amino acids. CDR1 SNHLY and CDR2 FYNNEI come from the germline V gene. The J segment lost 1 base and the V segment lost 3 bases, leaving 7 bases of the junction unmatched. The CDR3 region has the DNA TGTGCCAGCAGTGACTCGGACAGGGGTGGGTCCTATAATTCACCCCTCCACTTT. Its translation: CASSDSDRGGSYNSPLHF.

V usage is TRBV12-3 or TRBV12-4 and J usage is TRBJ1-1; D unclear. There are 11 residues in the CDR3. Trimming removed 3 bases from V and 7 bases from J, with 6 bases in between. The CDR3 DNA reads TGTGCCAGCAGTTTTGTCGGTGAAGCTTTCTTT. Its translation is CASSFVGEAFF.

This chain uses TRBV28 with TRBJ2-5; no definite D call. Trimming pared 5 bases from V and 4 bases from J, leaving 14 bases between. The CDR3 sequence is 14 residues long. Per the germline V gene, CDR1 is MDHEN and CDR2 is SYDVKM. The CDR3, as DNA: TGTGCCAGCAGTCACGGTGGTCACGGAGAGACCCAGTACTTC. Amino acids: CASSHGGHGETQYF.

The rearrangement links TRBV9 to TRBJ1-3, with D maybe TRBD1 (6 bases). This CDR3 comprises 14 residues. V was clipped by 0 bases and J by 4 bases, with 8 bases between them. Germline CDR1 and CDR2: SGDLS and YYNGEE. The CDR3 bases are TGTGCCAGCAGCGTAGGGGGGACAGGAAACACCATATATTTT. It specifies CASSVGGTGNTIYF.

The rearrangement uses TRBV7-2 and TRBJ2-3; 7 bases agree with TRBD1. The V gene's germline CDR1 is SGHTA and CDR2 FQGNSA. The CDR3 has 15 residues. The junction had 6 bases not matched to a gene; V was cut back by 4 bases and J by 2 bases. DNA for the CDR3: TGTGCCAGCAGCTCAACCGGGACAGCCACAGATACGCAGTATTTT. It translates to CASSSTGTATDTQYF.

V gene TRBV19 combines with J gene TRBJ1-1, with D maybe TRBD1 (5 bases). The length of the CDR3 is 11 residues. V was clipped by 5 bases and J by 7 bases, with 8 bases between them. Germline V CDR1 and CDR2: LNHDA, SQIVND (reference sequence). The CDR3: CASSSTGEAFF. As DNA, the CDR3 is TGTGCCAGTAGTTCCACAGGTGAAGCTTTCTTT.

The chain employs TRBV7-2 and TRBJ2-7; D is possibly TRBD1 (5 bases). The ends were cut back, 2 bases at V and 4 bases at J, with 9 bases in the middle. This CDR3 region has 13 residues. CDR1 is SGHTA, CDR2 FQGNSA, per germline. The DNA of the CDR3 is TGTGCCAGCAGCTTAAGGGGATCATACGAGCAGTACTTC. Its translation is CASSLRGSYEQYF.

The chain couples TRBV7-9 to TRBJ2-7; no clear D gene. V shed 1 base and J shed 1 base, with 11 bases lying between them. Looked up from germline, CDR1 is SEHNR and CDR2 is FQNEAQ (reference sequence). The CDR3 sequence is 15 residues long. The CDR3 nucleotides are TGTGCCAGCAGCTTAGGGCTAGTAAAATCCTACGAGCAGTACTTC. Its translation is CASSLGLVKSYEQYF.

This clone was seen once. This chain connects TRBV5-6 to TRBJ2-5; the match to TRBD1 covers 9 bases. This CDR3 has 14 residues. Trimming removed 3 bases from V and 5 bases from J; junction bases left unmatched: 5. CDR1 SGHDT and CDR2 YYEEEE come from the germline V gene. The CDR3 is CASSWDRVLETQYF. The CDR3 region has the DNA TGTGCCAGCAGCTGGGACAGGGTCTTGGAGACCCAGTACTTC.

This rearrangement joins TRBV21-1 to TRBJ2-7; TRBD1 reflects the table's D call only, with no check against the DNA. TRBV21-1 is marked as a pseudogene. The CDR3 is 14 amino acids. In DNA form, the CDR3 reads TGTGCCAGCAGCAAAGCAGGGGGCGCCTACGAGCAGTACTTC. It yields the protein CASSKAGGAYEQYF.

The chain combines TRBV18 with TRBJ1-1; no clear D gene. Trimming cost V 2 bases and J 5 bases, with 15 bases left between them. The CDR3 runs to 15 residues. Germline V gene lookup returns CDR1 KGHSH and CDR2 LQKENI. The CDR3 nucleotides are TGTGCCAGCTCACCAGGCCAGCCGGAGGAGACTGAAGCTTTCTTT. It encodes CASSPGQPEETEAFF.

The rearrangement uses TRBV29-1 and TRBJ1-5, with TRBD1 matching 9 bases. V dropped 4 bases and J dropped 2; count of bases not matched to a gene: 0. CDR3 length: 13 residues. CDR1 is SQVTM, CDR2 ANQGSEA, per germline. CDR3 amino acids: CSVGQGGNQPQHF. The CDR3, as DNA: TGCAGCGTTGGACAGGGGGGCAATCAGCCCCAGCATTTT.

This sequence joins TRBV12-5 and TRBJ2-2; 7 nucleotides align to TRBD1. This CDR3 spans 13 amino acids. Per the germline V gene, CDR1 is LGHNT and CDR2 is FRNRAP. J lost 6 bases, V lost 7 bases, and 5 bases had no gene match. The CDR3 DNA sequence: TGTGCTAGTGCCATAGGGGGCTCCGGGGAGCTGTTTTTT. Protein sequence: CASAIGGSGELFF.

This clone came up once. This chain uses TRBV19 with TRBJ2-7; D unresolved. The CDR3 spans 14 residues. Trimming took 2 bases from V and 3 from J, leaving 11 bases between them. Germline V gene sequence: CDR1 LNHDA, CDR2 SQIVND (reference sequence). The CDR3 reads CASSISVQIYEQYF. The CDR3 DNA reads as TGTGCCAGTAGTATATCAGTACAGATCTACGAGCAGTACTTC. The whole variable domain, remainder taken from reference TRBV19 and TRBJ2-7, is DGGITQSPKYLFRKEGQNVTLSCEQNLNHDAMYWYRQDPGQGLRLIYYSQIVNDFQKGDIAEGYSVSREKKESFPLTVTSAQKNPTAFYLCASSISVQIYEQYFGPGTRLTVT.